Listed below are T cell receptor beta chains from one sample, sequenced in a study of T-cell memory formation after mild COVID-19. TCRdb re-derived calls from the 5' RACE reads in MiXCR, one entry per CDR3 protein. The table records 180,000 or so distinct CDR3 sequences, roughly 10% of them present only once. The material sequenced was PBMCs or a T cell subset sorted from them (not recorded which). The receptor source for this set is a man aged 18 to 29 who had mild COVID-19 (a few samples of this study predate the infection). Cell type and time point are not known. CDR3s include the opening cysteine and the closing phenylalanine or tryptophan.

cdr3_length | v_call | cdr3_aa
14 | TRBV5-4 | CASSPRRSTDTQYF
15 | TRBV27 | CASSLESGTAYEQYF
14 | TRBV12-3/TRBV12-4 | CASLTAGLNYGYTF
14 | TRBV4-2 | CASSQDRYQETQYF
14 | TRBV12-3/TRBV12-4 | CASSPGDGNRAQYF
15 | TRBV6-5 | CASSYSDIYTGELFF
12 | TRBV20-1 | CSASLALETQYF
14 | TRBV15 | CATRPGLLGQEQYF
15 | TRBV6-1 | CASRPIAGGPNEQFF
11 | TRBV29-1 | CSVASKDQQYF